This T cell receptor beta chain was obtained from a study of CD8 T cells in Susac syndrome. Trimming cost V 3 bases and J 4 bases, with 14 bases left between them. The CDR3 is made up of 15 amino acids. Germline assignment: CDR1 SGDLS and CDR2 YYNGEE. Study findings and constraints: The study's TCR sequencing and HLA analysis covered a relatively small number of individuals, and the study acknowledged this.

cDNA came from 0.5 to 1 ug RNA primed by random hexamers. Amplification of TCR beta CDR3 used immunoSEQ multiplex PCR across 54 Vbeta and 13 Jbeta. TCRdb reanalysed the immunoSEQ multiplex PCR reads using MiXCR and keeps one entry per CDR3 protein. The data show hundreds of thousands of distinct CDR3 sequences, about 93% seen once. TCR beta sequencing was performed on blood CD8+ and CD4+ T cells. Negative magnetic isolation gave CD8+ and CD4+ cells; FACS enriched CD8+ TEMRA. This clonotype was counted a single time. Its antigen is unidentified. Sequencing input: CD8+ T cells from PBMCs. The receptor was derived from a human donor with multiple sclerosis. This chain joins TRBV9 and TRBJ2-1; tentative D call: TRBD2 (6 bases). The CDR3 protein is CASSAESGLYNEQFF. CDR3 coding DNA: TGTGCCAGCAGCGCCGAATCGGGACTGTACAATGAGCAGTTCTTC.